One sample yielded the 24 T cell receptor beta chains listed below, sequenced in a study of radiotherapy plus CTLA-4 blockade in lung cancer. Profiled with immunoSEQ multiplex PCR; TCRdb holds only in-frame clones, not every one. The sample lists around 26,000 clones, around 71% occurring once. The sequenced sample was peripheral blood, obtained from a patient treated with radiotherapy plus ipilimumab. The source of these receptors is a human donor with non-small cell lung cancer whose response to radiotherapy plus ipilimumab could not be evaluated.

The rearrangement uses TRBV27 and TRBJ2-5; 10 positions agree with TRBD2. Looked up from germline, CDR1 is MNHEY and CDR2 is SMNVEV (reference sequence). The V gene end was trimmed by 2 bases and the J gene end by 2 bases; junction bases not matched to a gene: 5. This CDR3 region has 16 residues. CDR3 sequence: CASSLTPSGRQETQYF. The CDR3 region has the DNA TGTGCCAGCAGTTTAACCCCTAGCGGGAGACAAGAGACCCAGTACTTC.

A single count supports this clone. The rearrangement uses TRBV28 and TRBJ1-4, with D possibly matching TRBD1 (5 bases). V lost 1 base and J 8 bases, leaving 14 bases between the germline ends. Looked up from germline, CDR1 is MDHEN and CDR2 is SYDVKM. The CDR3 covers 15 residues. The chain's CDR3 is CASSLSAGFWEKLFF. In DNA form, the CDR3 reads TGTGCCAGCAGTTTATCCGCAGGGTTTTGGGAAAAACTGTTTTTT.

This clone is termed medium-sized. V gene TRBV19 combines with J gene TRBJ1-1; 7 bases agree with TRBD1. The V and J ends lost 6 bases and 0 bases, in that order; junction bases with no gene match: 7. Germline V gives CDR1 LNHDA, CDR2 SQIVND (reference sequence). The length of the CDR3 is 15 residues. The CDR3 protein is CASRGTDLMNTEAFF. CDR3 nucleotides: TGTGCCAGTAGGGGGACAGACCTTATGAACACTGAAGCTTTCTTT.

The rearrangement links TRBV5-1 to TRBJ2-5, with 9 bases matching TRBD1. Per germline, CDR1 SGHRS and CDR2 YFSETQ. The CDR3 has 15 amino acids. Trimming cost V 4 bases and J 2 bases; bases outside gene matches: 6. In nucleotides, the CDR3 is TGCGCCAGCAGCCCACAGACAGGGGGGCAAGAGACCCAGTACTTC. This gives the protein CASSPQTGGQETQYF.

This clone was observed a handful of times. V and J are TRBV9 and TRBJ2-5, with 7 bases lining up with TRBD1. Unmatched junction bases numbered 3, after V lost 4 bases and J lost 3 bases. The CDR3 runs 13 residues. Germline assignment: CDR1 SGDLS and CDR2 YYNGEE. CDR3 amino acids: CASSTGQKETQYF. The DNA for the CDR3 is TGTGCCAGCAGCACGGGACAGAAAGAGACCCAGTACTTC.

The chain is built from TRBV5-4 and TRBJ2-3, with D maybe TRBD2 (5 bases). V dropped 4 bases and J dropped 1 base, with 16 bases sitting between them. Germline lookup yields CDR1 SGHNT and CDR2 YYREEE (reference sequence). This CDR3 spans 16 amino acids. The CDR3 DNA reads TGTGCCAGCAGCCCCGGGCGAGGGAAGGGCACAGATACGCAGTATTTT. It is translated as CASSPGRGKGTDTQYF. Supplemented by reference TRBV5-4 and TRBJ2-3, the full variable domain reads ETGVTQSPTHLIKTRGQQVTLRCSSQSGHNTVSWYQQALGQGPQFIFQYYREEENGRGNFPPRFSGLQFPNYSSELNVNALELDDSALYLCASSPGRGKGTDTQYFGPGTRLTVL.

The chain combines TRBV21-1 with TRBJ1-1. TRBV21-1 is termed a pseudogene. CDR3 length: 14 residues. In nucleotides, the CDR3 is TGTGCCAGCAGCAGAGGACGGGGTTGGACTGAAGCTTTCTTT. Translating it yields CASSRGRGWTEAFF.

The chain is built from TRBV5-1 and TRBJ1-4, with TRBD1 matching over 7 bases. Germline V gene lookup returns CDR1 SGHRS and CDR2 YFSETQ. V shed 4 bases, J shed 4 bases, and the junction held 7 bases outside the gene matches. The CDR3 has 15 amino acids. DNA of the CDR3: TGCGCCAGCAGCCTGACAGGGCTAGTTAATGAAAAACTGTTTTTT. Its translation is CASSLTGLVNEKLFF.

This clone was counted only a few times. The rearrangement links TRBV29-1 to TRBJ1-2; tentative D call: TRBD1 (6 bases). The CDR3 runs to 12 residues. Germline assignment: CDR1 SQVTM and CDR2 ANQGSEA. V was cut by 6 bases and J by 8 bases, with 16 bases left in between. CDR3 sequence (DNA): TGCAGCGTAGCCACAGGGTGGGAAGGCTACACCTTC. This sequence encodes CSVATGWEGYTF.

This chain joins TRBV6-6 and TRBJ2-1, with 7 positions matching TRBD1. Germline CDR1 MNHNY, CDR2 SVGAGI (reference sequence). The V segment lost 6 bases and the J segment 6 bases; nucleotides outside the gene matches: 11. This CDR3 comprises 15 residues. CDR3 sequence (DNA): TGTGCCAGCAGCTCAGGGGGAACTACCTCCAATGAGCAGTTCTTC. It is translated as CASSSGGTTSNEQFF.

This clone was counted a single time. The J gene is TRBJ2-7, the V gene TRBV19; D is unresolved. Looked up from germline, CDR1 is LNHDA and CDR2 is SQIVND (reference sequence). The germline V and J ends were trimmed by 3 bases and 4 bases, with 10 bases remaining between them. The CDR3 has 13 amino acids. This chain's CDR3 is CASSIGQVYEQYF. The CDR3 DNA reads as TGTGCCAGTAGTATCGGCCAGGTTTACGAGCAGTACTTC. Complete variable domain (other parts from reference TRBV19 and TRBJ2-7): DGGITQSPKYLFRKEGQNVTLSCEQNLNHDAMYWYRQDPGQGLRLIYYSQIVNDFQKGDIAEGYSVSREKKESFPLTVTSAQKNPTAFYLCASSIGQVYEQYFGPGTRLTVT.

This rearrangement joins TRBV18 to TRBJ2-7; weak D call: TRBD1 (5 bases). This CDR3 contains 13 residues. V dropped 5 bases and J dropped 1 base, with 9 bases sitting between them. The germline CDR1 and CDR2 sequences are KGHSH and LQKENI. The CDR3: CASSIDSSYEQYF. CDR3 nucleotide sequence: TGTGCCAGCTCAATCGACAGTTCCTACGAGCAGTACTTC.

This chain uses TRBV5-4 with TRBJ2-3; 9 bases line up with TRBD1. Germline CDR1 SGHNT, CDR2 YYREEE (reference sequence). Losses at the gene ends were 4 bases for V and 1 base for J; bases not matched to a gene: 4. The CDR3 is 15 amino acids. The CDR3 DNA follows: TGTGCCAGCAGCGGCCGGGACAGGGGCACAGATACGCAGTATTTT. As protein: CASSGRDRGTDTQYF.

The V and J genes are TRBV28 and TRBJ2-6; 9 bases align to TRBD1. The V and J ends lost 6 bases and 1 base, in that order; junction bases with no gene match: 4. The CDR3 sequence is 16 residues long. Germline CDR1 is MDHEN and CDR2 is SYDVKM. This CDR3 is CASSPGQGSGANVLTF. Written as DNA, the CDR3 is TGTGCCAGCAGCCCGGGACAGGGATCTGGGGCCAACGTCCTGACTTTC.

The chain combines TRBV5-5 with TRBJ2-5, with D possibly matching TRBD1 (7 bases). The CDR3 is 16 amino acids. Trimming stripped 5 bases from V and 5 bases from J, with 22 bases between. Germline lookup yields CDR1 SGHKS and CDR2 YYEKEE (reference sequence). The CDR3 sequence: CASSRGGGRVGETQYF. The CDR3 bases are TGTGCCAGCAGTCGAGGAGGGGGCAGGGTCGGTGAGACCCAGTACTTC.

This clone has just one count. The chain combines TRBV30 with TRBJ2-5; no clear D. The J call may be in error: the DNA end matches TRBJ2-7 better. This CDR3 region has 13 residues. The germline V gene has CDR1 GTSNPN and CDR2 SVGIG (reference sequence). The CDR3 region has the DNA TGTGCCTGGAGCGACGGGTCGCTCTACGAGCAGTACTTC. The encoded protein is CAWSDGSLYEQYF.

The genes are TRBV7-3 and TRBJ2-7; 8 nucleotides agree with TRBD1. CDR1 SGHTA and CDR2 FQGTGA come from the germline V gene. The CDR3 contains 15 residues. V dropped 5 bases and J dropped 6; count of bases not matched to a gene: 12. DNA of the CDR3: TGTGCCAGCAGCCCGACCGGGACAGGTCTTTCCGAGCAGTACTTC. It is translated as CASSPTGTGLSEQYF.

In its sample, this clone was seen a few times. The V and J genes are TRBV7-8 and TRBJ2-7; tentatively, D is TRBD1 (5 bases). Germline V gives CDR1 SGHVS, CDR2 FQNEAQ. CDR3 length: 15 residues. Trimming cost V 5 bases and J 3 bases, with 17 bases left between them. CDR3 nucleotides: TGTGCCAGCAGCGACCCCCGGGCAGGGAACTACGAGCAGTACTTC. This encodes CASSDPRAGNYEQYF.

The chain recombines TRBV11-2 with TRBJ1-1, with TRBD1 matching over 9 bases. The CDR3 consists of 15 residues. Germline V gene lookup returns CDR1 SGHAT and CDR2 FQNNGV. J gave up 5 bases and V 4 bases, and 8 bases lay outside the gene matches. The CDR3 DNA reads as TGTGCCAGCAGCTCAATTGACAGGGGGGTGACTGAAGCTTTCTTT. Protein sequence: CASSSIDRGVTEAFF.

The CDR3 sequence: CASSTHRVGNNEQFF. As DNA, the CDR3 is TGTGCCAGCAGCACCCACAGGGTGGGAAACAATGAGCAGTTCTTC. The V call is TRBV7-2, the J call TRBJ2-1, with D perhaps matching TRBD1 (6 bases). CDR3 length: 15 amino acids. Germline V gene data show CDR1 as SGHTA and CDR2 as FQGNSA. V shed 5 bases and J shed 5 bases, with 16 bases lying between them.

In this sample, this clone turned up once. The chain employs TRBV29-1 and TRBJ1-5; the D gene is possibly TRBD1 (6 bases). This CDR3 is 13 amino acids long. V was cut by 4 bases and J by 3 bases, with 10 bases left in between. Per the germline V gene, CDR1 is SQVTM and CDR2 is ANQGSEA. CDR3 in DNA: TGCAGCGTTGTAACAGGGTCCAATCAGCCCCAGCATTTT. Protein: CSVVTGSNQPQHF.

This clone was seen a few times. The chain uses TRBV28 and TRBJ2-3; possibly TRBD2 for D (5 bases). The CDR3 extends over 17 amino acids. Looked up from germline, CDR1 is MDHEN and CDR2 is SYDVKM. V lost 3 bases to trimming and J lost 2 bases, with 18 bases between them. DNA of the CDR3: TGTGCCAGCAGTTTCATAAGCGGCACCGAGTACACAGATACGCAGTATTTT. Encoded protein: CASSFISGTEYTDTQYF.

This rearrangement joins TRBV2 to TRBJ2-7, with D perhaps TRBD1 (6 bases). The V end lost 1 base, the J end lost 6 bases, and 19 bases lay between the germline ends. Germline-derived CDR1 and CDR2 are SNHLY and FYNNEI. The CDR3 totals 16 residues. CDR3 sequence (DNA): TGTGCCAGCAGTGAAGTGGCAGGGGTAGACGAGGGCGAGCAGTACTTC. Its translation is CASSEVAGVDEGEQYF.

This chain links TRBV6-6 with TRBJ1-4; 7 bases are a match to TRBD1. J lost 4 bases, V lost 6 bases, and 5 bases had no gene match. Germline V lookup: CDR1 MNHNY, CDR2 SVGAGI (reference sequence). This CDR3 has 14 amino acids. The CDR3 DNA reads as TGTGCCAGCAGCCCACAGGGGAGTAATGAAAAACTGTTTTTT. Protein: CASSPQGSNEKLFF.